This TCR beta chain stems from a study of OX40 agonist ivuxolimab in advanced cancers. Data came from immunoSEQ multiplex PCR; TCRdb stores just in-frame clones and leaves some out. Of 90,000 to 150,000 clones listed, around 91% are singletons. This clone is a singleton in its sample. Its specificity is unknown. Findings and caveats of the study: The investigators did not determine what antigen specificity the expanded peripheral T cells had. Averaging showed that CD8+ T cells had more expanded clones than CD4+ did.

After removal of 6 bases from V and 6 bases from J, the junction contained 8 bases not matched to a gene. The CDR3 is 16 residues long. CDR1 and CDR2 from the germline V gene are SGHVS and FNYEAQ. The sequencing here drew on CD4+ or CD8+ T cells sorted from blood, taken in a trial of the OX40 agonist ivuxolimab. The TCR comes from an adult with an advanced solid tumor such as melanoma, head and neck, liver or kidney cancer. The chain recombines TRBV7-6 with TRBJ2-2, with 12 positions matching TRBD2. For the CDR3, the DNA is TGTGCCAGCAGTTACATAACTAGCGGGGGGCCCGGGGAGCTGTTTTTT. Amino acid sequence: CASSYITSGGPGELFF.